The 22 T cell receptor beta chains below come from one sample, sequenced in a study of T cell clusters in autoimmune cytopenias. Multiplex touch-down PCR amplified TRB using TRB-A and TRB-B pools in one tube. TCRdb reprocessed the multiplex PCR reads; each CDR3 protein has one entry and no DNA is given. The listing contains some 7,200 distinct CDR3 sequences. Roughly 38,000 genome equivalents of blood DNA were amplified for TRB. These same data were also listed under a study on T cell repertoires in aging, cancer and after chemotherapy.

The sequenced material came from peripheral blood. These receptors all come from a human donor in good health.

This clonotype registers medium-sized by frequency. The chain employs TRBV30 and TRBJ2-5. Germline V gene sequence: CDR1 GTSNPN, CDR2 SVGIG (reference sequence). The CDR3 runs 11 residues. The chain's CDR3 is CAWSVRETQYF.

The V gene is TRBV5-6, the J gene TRBJ1-4. The CDR3 is made up of 14 amino acids. Germline CDR1 and CDR2: SGHDT and YYEEEE. CDR3 sequence: CASSLRAGNEKLFF.

The V and J genes are TRBV6-4 and TRBJ2-3. Germline CDR1 and CDR2: MRHNA and SNTAGT. The CDR3 runs to 15 residues. CDR3 sequence: CASSDSPESTDTQYF.

J is TRBJ2-5 and V is TRBV12-3 or TRBV12-4; TCRdb lists TRBD1, though no DNA is available to test this call. This CDR3 contains 15 residues. CDR3 sequence reads: CASSIAGGLRETQYF.

The rearrangement links TRBV19 to TRBJ1-1; TCRdb calls TRBD1, which cannot be checked without DNA. This CDR3 has 15 residues. Germline CDR1 and CDR2: LNHDA and SQIVND (reference sequence). The CDR3 region is CASSIGPGVPTEAFF.

This clonotype registers medium-sized (0.01 to 0.1%) by frequency. The chain is built from TRBV13 and TRBJ1-4; TCRdb designates TRBD1, a call that cannot be tested without DNA. Germline assignment: CDR1 PRHDT and CDR2 FYEKMQ (reference sequence). The CDR3 runs to 17 residues. The CDR3 sequence is CASSLGPGTGRTEKLFF.

This rearrangement joins TRBV5-6 to TRBJ2-1; TCRdb calls TRBD1, which cannot be checked without DNA. Germline loops: CDR1 SGHDT, CDR2 YYEEEE. The CDR3 covers 17 residues. CDR3 sequence reads: CASSHLLPRTDYNEQFF.

The rearrangement joins TRBV7-6 to TRBJ1-3; TCRdb picks TRBD1, but there is no DNA to check that call. Germline V gene lookup returns CDR1 SGHVS and CDR2 FNYEAQ. This CDR3 is built from 16 residues. The CDR3 reads CASSSGTVSSGNTIYF.

This chain connects TRBV6-2 or TRBV6-3 to TRBJ2-7; the TCRdb call, TRBD2, lacks DNA for checking. Germline CDR1 is MNHEY and CDR2 is SVGEGT. This CDR3 is built from 16 residues. CDR3 in amino acids: CASSYSRNRAAYEQYF.

This chain uses TRBV12-3 or TRBV12-4 with TRBJ1-5. The CDR3 runs 13 residues. CDR3 sequence reads: CASSLAQAQPQHF.

By frequency, this clonotype registers medium-sized. Here the CDR3 reads CASSEGGGNEKLFF. The chain employs TRBV6-1 and TRBJ1-4; without DNA, the TCRdb call of TRBD1 cannot be checked. The CDR3 has 14 residues. Looked up from germline, CDR1 is MNHNS and CDR2 is SASEGT.

The chain links TRBV18 to TRBJ2-4; TCRdb's D gene call, TRBD1, goes unchecked for lack of DNA. Looked up from germline, CDR1 is KGHSH and CDR2 is LQKENI. The length of the CDR3 is 16 residues. CDR3 residues: CASSNDRVGAKNIQYF.

The chain links TRBV15 to TRBJ2-5; the TCRdb D gene call, TRBD2, has no DNA to confirm it. Germline assignment: CDR1 LNHNV and CDR2 YYDKDF (reference sequence). The CDR3 has 15 amino acids. The CDR3 is CATSIPRGMGETQYF.

Frequency places this clonotype as medium-sized. This chain connects TRBV29-1 to TRBJ2-7; there is no DNA to check the TCRdb D call of TRBD1. The germline gives CDR1 SQVTM, CDR2 ANQGSEA. CDR3 size: 15 residues. CDR3: CSVEKGGTGIYEQYF.

Measured by frequency, this clonotype is medium-sized. The chain combines TRBV5-1 with TRBJ2-2; TCRdb designates TRBD1, a call that cannot be tested without DNA. The CDR3 contains 14 residues. Germline V gene sequence: CDR1 SGHRS, CDR2 YFSETQ. CDR3 protein: CASSLTGNAGELFF.

Frequency places this clonotype as medium-sized (0.01 to 0.1%). The V call is TRBV6-5, the J call TRBJ2-3. This CDR3 has 15 residues. The V gene's germline CDR1 is MNHEY and CDR2 SVGAGI. The CDR3 reads CASIGWEEGTDTQYF.

This clonotype ranks as medium-sized in terms of frequency. The CDR3 loop is CASRYSLAGGPNEQFF. This chain uses TRBV6-6 with TRBJ2-1; as DNA is missing, the TRBD2 call by TCRdb cannot be tested. Germline assignment: CDR1 MNHNY and CDR2 SVGAGI (reference sequence). The CDR3 sequence is 16 residues long.

By frequency, this clonotype is medium-sized. The chain carries TRBV29-1 and TRBJ2-3; TCRdb indicates TRBD2, and absent DNA this call remains unverified. This CDR3 is built from 13 residues. Per germline, CDR1 SQVTM and CDR2 ANQGSEA. CDR3 protein: CTIGGVGGDTQYF.

Considering frequency, this clonotype is medium-sized (0.01 to 0.1%). This chain joins TRBV19 and TRBJ1-6; the TCRdb D gene call, TRBD1, has no DNA to confirm it. This CDR3 is built from 13 residues. The germline V gene encodes CDR1 LNHDA and CDR2 SQIVND (reference sequence). CDR3 sequence reads: CASSDRDNSPLHF. Complete variable domain (other parts from reference TRBV19 and TRBJ1-6): DGGITQSPKYLFRKEGQNVTLSCEQNLNHDAMYWYRQDPGQGLRLIYYSQIVNDFQKGDIAEGYSVSREKKESFPLTVTSAQKNPTAFYLCASSDRDNSPLHFGNGTRLTVT.

This clonotype shows up as medium-sized (0.01 to 0.1%) by frequency. The genes are TRBV19 and TRBJ1-5. CDR1 and CDR2 (germline): LNHDA, SQIVND (reference sequence). CDR3 size: 15 residues. Here the CDR3 reads CASSIEVTSNQPQHF.

This sequence joins TRBV5-5 and TRBJ2-6; TCRdb indicates TRBD2, and absent DNA this call remains unverified. The CDR3 loop spans 17 amino acids. Germline V gene lookup returns CDR1 SGHKS and CDR2 YYEKEE (reference sequence). The CDR3: CASSFSGASSGANVLTF.

The CDR3 spells CASSLWDRDYEQYF. The chain combines TRBV18 with TRBJ2-7; the D call from TCRdb, TRBD1, cannot be confirmed without DNA. The CDR3 runs to 14 residues. Per the germline V gene, CDR1 is KGHSH and CDR2 is LQKENI.